The 14 T cell receptor beta chains below come from one sample, sequenced in a study of CD8+CD57+ T cells in acquired aplastic anemia. TCR beta VDJ and CDR3 profiling used genomic DNA as template. TCRdb re-called the reads through MiXCR, storing one row per CDR3 protein. Of 110,000 or so distinct CDR3 sequences detected, 40% to 65% appear once; the ten largest clones hold under 35%. The sequencing input was sorted CD4+, CD8+, or CD8+CD57+ T cells (not recorded which) from PBMCs. Receptors were obtained from a human donor in good health, serving as a control.

The chain combines TRBV7-8 with TRBJ2-5, with D tentatively TRBD2 (7 bases). This CDR3 comprises 14 residues. Trimming cost V 3 bases and J 4 bases, with 12 bases left between them. Germline CDR1 reads SGHVS; CDR2 reads FQNEAQ. The CDR3 region has the DNA TGTGCCAGCAGCTTTGGGGGAGGGGGAGAGACCCAGTACTTC. Amino acid sequence: CASSFGGGGETQYF.

This chain connects TRBV10-2 to TRBJ2-1; D not resolved. In germline, CDR1 is WSHSY, CDR2 SAAADI. The CDR3 extends over 10 amino acids. The V and J ends lost 3 bases and 6 bases respectively, with 0 bases between them. The CDR3 is CASSDNEQFF. CDR3 DNA: TGCGCCAGCAGTGACAATGAGCAGTTCTTC.

Comments on this clonotype: Just one base apart from a much larger clone, this may be a read error. Given the absence of the conserved phenylalanine or tryptophan at the CDR3 end, a read error is likely. This chain links TRBV4-1 with TRBJ2-2; D gene uncertain. In germline, CDR1 is MGHRA, CDR2 YSYEKL. The CDR3 has 13 amino acids. V was cut by 0 bases and J by 8 bases, with 7 bases left in between. The CDR3: CASSQDNVGELFL. The DNA for the CDR3 is TGCGCCAGCAGCCAAGATAATGTGGGGGAGCTGTTTCTT.

The CDR3 is CATSDFWTSGSTDTQYF. The DNA for the CDR3 is TGTGCCACCAGTGATTTCTGGACTAGCGGGAGCACAGATACGCAGTATTTT. The rearrangement uses TRBV24-1 and TRBJ2-3; 11 nucleotides match TRBD2. The CDR3 totals 17 residues. Per germline, CDR1 KGHDR and CDR2 SFDVKD. The V gene end was trimmed by 1 base and the J gene end by 0 bases; junction bases not matched to a gene: 2.

As to this clonotype: Given a much more abundant clone one base away, this may be a read error. The chain couples TRBV5-1 to TRBJ1-2, with 7 bases aligning to TRBD1. There are 18 residues in the CDR3. From germline, CDR1 is SGHRS and CDR2 YFSETQ. This chain's CDR3 is CAGRILWRKGGAYYGYTF. The CDR3 nucleotides read TGCGCCGGCAGAATACTTTGGCGGAAAGGGGGCGCTTACTATGGCTACACCTTC.

This clonotype was seen only a few times. This sequence joins TRBV5-5 and TRBJ2-2, with D possibly matching TRBD1 (5 bases). Germline lookup yields CDR1 SGHKS and CDR2 YYEKEE (reference sequence). V shed 3 bases and J shed 1 base, with 13 bases lying between them. The CDR3 is made up of 16 amino acids. In DNA form, the CDR3 reads TGTGCCAGCAGCTCAAAGGATACAGGGAACACCGGGGAGCTGTTTTTT. Its translation: CASSSKDTGNTGELFF.

The V and J genes are TRBV10-3 and TRBJ1-1; TRBD1 matches at 7 bases. From germline, CDR1 is ENHRY and CDR2 SYGVKD. The CDR3 loop spans 12 amino acids. With 10 bases clipped from V and 1 base from J, the junction kept 3 bases outside the gene matches. CDR3 in amino acids: CATRTGNTEAFF. The CDR3 DNA follows: TGTGCCACCAGGACAGGGAACACTGAAGCTTTCTTT.

This clonotype was counted a few times. The DNA for the CDR3 is TGTGCCAGCAGCGTAGGAGACAGGCCCTACGAGCAGTACTTC. Its translation: CASSVGDRPYEQYF. The rearrangement links TRBV9 to TRBJ2-7, with TRBD1 as a possible D gene (6 bases). The CDR3 extends over 14 amino acids. V dropped 0 bases and J dropped 2 bases, with 9 bases sitting between them. Looked up from germline, CDR1 is SGDLS and CDR2 is YYNGEE.

The genes are TRBV9 and TRBJ2-5, with D possibly matching TRBD2 (5 bases). The CDR3 covers 14 residues. CDR1 is SGDLS and CDR2 is YYNGEE in the germline V gene. V lost 4 bases and J 4 bases, leaving 14 bases between the germline ends. The DNA of the CDR3 is TGTGCCAGCAGCAAGCGGACTTTCGGAGAGACCCAGTACTTC. Encoded protein: CASSKRTFGETQYF.

The chain couples TRBV2 to TRBJ1-1; tentative D call: TRBD1 (6 bases). CDR3 length equals 14 residues. Germline CDR1 SNHLY, CDR2 FYNNEI. The V end was cut by 6 bases, the J end by 2 bases, with 13 bases between. The CDR3 is CASSRTALNTEAFF. For the CDR3, the DNA is TGTGCCAGCAGCCGGACAGCCTTAAACACTGAAGCTTTCTTT.

The V and J genes are TRBV25-1 and TRBJ2-7, with 11 bases aligning to TRBD1. V shed 9 bases, J shed 3 bases, and the junction held 4 bases outside the gene matches. The length of the CDR3 is 13 residues. Germline CDR1 reads MGHDK; CDR2 reads SYGVNS. The CDR3 DNA reads TGTGCCAGAAGGACAGGGGGCGGCTACGAGCAGTACTTC. Its translation: CARRTGGGYEQYF.

This chain links TRBV7-9 with TRBJ2-7, with 7 bases lining up with TRBD1. The V gene end was trimmed by 5 bases and the J gene end by 4 bases; junction bases not matched to a gene: 8. Germline CDR1 is SEHNR and CDR2 is FQNEAQ (reference sequence). The CDR3 has 14 residues. The CDR3 here is CASSTGTVGYEQYF. Written as DNA, the CDR3 is TGTGCCAGCAGCACCGGGACAGTCGGATACGAGCAGTACTTC.

Ten or more counts support this clonotype. The chain joins TRBV24-1 to TRBJ2-2; unclear D gene. From germline, CDR1 is KGHDR and CDR2 SFDVKD. Trimming stripped 4 bases from V and 5 bases from J, with 1 base between. This CDR3 is built from 11 residues. This chain's CDR3 is CATSETGELFF. CDR3 nucleotides: TGTGCCACCAGTGAAACCGGGGAGCTGTTTTTT.

As regards this clonotype: A read error may explain this, as a much larger clone is one base away. This chain links TRBV2 with TRBJ2-1, with a possible D match to TRBD1 (6 bases). The CDR3 has 15 residues. The V gene lost 6 bases and the J gene lost 7 bases, with 19 bases spanning the gap. From germline, CDR1 is SNHLY and CDR2 FYNNEI. CDR3 amino acids: CASSHPDRLQNEQFF. The CDR3, as DNA: TGTGCCAGCAGCCATCCGGACAGACTTCAGAATGAGCAGTTCTTC.